This TCR beta chain was captured by sequencing in a study of human T cells and chemical hapten exposure. Across the whole study: The study traced per-sample TCR yield variation mainly to small differences in pooled library volumes. Study findings and constraints: Counts of TCRs above 1 in 1000 frequency stayed unchanged with DPC sensitization.

As for time point: patch test 3, about 24 weeks after DPC sensitization. The treatment is: therapeutic diphenylcyclopropenone sensitization with weekly scalp DPC. The library put unique molecular identifiers onto individual cDNA molecules. Using its own MiXCR run on the RACE reads, TCRdb lists one record per CDR3 protein. The sample has 55,000 to 75,000 distinct CDR3 sequences, about an eighth seen once. From germline, CDR1 is MDHEN and CDR2 SYDVKM. The ends lost 5 bases at V and 6 bases at J; junction bases unmatched: 8. This CDR3 contains 15 residues. This clonotype turned up a few times. Antigen specificity is unknown.

This clonotype originated in a man aged 30 to 45 with alopecia areata. Some clones in this sample may be carry-over from other donors' samples. The sample was whole blood, taken in connection with sensitization to the hapten diphenylcyclopropenone (DPC). V and J are TRBV28 and TRBJ2-1; 9 bases map to TRBD1. The CDR3 reads CASSPGGQGGNEQFF. DNA for the CDR3: TGTGCCAGCAGTCCCGGGGGACAGGGCGGCAATGAGCAGTTCTTC.